This T cell receptor beta chain appears in the sequencing data of a study of cytomegalovirus exposure and HLA in healthy donors. As for this clone: Its antigen is still unknown.

Study-level results: Certain indistinguishable V segments, among them TRBV6-2 and TRBV6-3, were excluded.

This PCR relied on a set of 60 Vbeta primers and 13 Jbeta primers. As processed by the authors: Later work found 65 million to 100 million unique TCR beta chains, with some 11 million shared. Generated by immunoSEQ multiplex PCR, the TCRdb table keeps only in-frame clones and is missing some. Clonal size and the V and J genes are those of that table, whereas D and trimming came from the DNA. The profile covers 170,000 or so clones, with more than 65% appearing a single time and nearly 6.5% taken by the ten largest. Per germline, CDR1 SGHNT and CDR2 YENEEA. The length of the CDR3 is 16 residues. The J segment lost 2 bases and the V segment lost 5 bases, leaving 7 bases of the junction unmatched.

The source of this sequence is a man over 45 in good health and CMV-seropositive. Sequencing input: PBMCs. The chain links TRBV11-3 to TRBJ1-4, with 8 bases identical to TRBD1. The CDR3 reads CASSKAGGTTNEKLFF. The DNA of the CDR3 is TGTGCCAGCAGCAAAGCAGGGGGCACGACTAATGAAAAACTGTTTTTT.